A selection of T cell receptor beta chains follows, all from one sample in a study of T cells in localized non-small cell lung cancer. The table came from immunoSEQ multiplex PCR; TCRdb's copy has only in-frame clones and leaves some out. The sample records 130,000 or so clones, roughly nine tenths being singletons. This material consisted of peripheral blood, taken before any cancer treatment. All receptors come from a female donor over 55 with stage I lung adenocarcinoma. Both conserved end residues are part of each CDR3. A D gene is named only where the DNA matches it firmly. Not all rows give a size; the values are once, few, many and, for expanded clones, a class.

j_call d_call clone_size v_call cdr3_aa cdr3_nt
TRBJ1-1 NA NA TRBV6-5 CASSWGGAEAFF TGTGCCAGCAGTTGGGGAGGGGCTGAAGCTTTCTTT
TRBJ2-4 NA NA TRBV9 CASSVADGRITQNIQYF TGTGCCAGCAGCGTAGCGGACGGACGAATAACCCAAAACATTCAGTACTTC
TRBJ2-1 NA NA TRBV5-1 CASTGTHSNEQFF TGCGCCAGCACCGGGACTCACAGCAATGAGCAGTTCTTC
TRBJ2-7 NA NA TRBV19 CASRPTGSTYEQYF TGTGCCAGTAGACCGACAGGATCCACCTACGAGCAGTACTTC
TRBJ2-1 TRBD2 NA TRBV9 CASSVSNSGFYNEQFF TGTGCCAGCAGCGTAAGTAATAGCGGGTTCTACAATGAGCAGTTCTTC
TRBJ1-1 NA NA TRBV30 CAWSVGRVNTEAFF TGTGCCTGGAGTGTAGGCAGGGTGAACACTGAAGCTTTCTTT
TRBJ2-7 NA NA TRBV15 CATTSEASYEQYF TGTGCCACCACGAGCGAGGCTAGCTACGAGCAGTACTTC
TRBJ2-7 TRBD1 NA TRBV18 CASSLGQESSYEQYF TGTGCCAGCTCACTCGGACAGGAGAGCTCCTACGAGCAGTACTTC
TRBJ2-3 NA NA TRBV11-1 CASSLRSTDTQYF TGTGCCAGCAGCTTGAGGAGCACAGATACGCAGTATTTT
TRBJ1-2 NA few TRBV6-1 CASSEAFGQNPYGYTF TGTGCCAGCAGTGAAGCGTTCGGGCAGAATCCCTATGGCTACACCTTC
TRBJ1-1 NA NA TRBV18 CASSPREGVTEAFF TGTGCCAGCTCACCACGGGAAGGAGTCACTGAAGCTTTCTTT
TRBJ2-5 TRBD2 NA TRBV5-1 CASSLDPGGGLLETQYF TGCGCCAGCAGCTTGGACCCGGGGGGTGGTCTTTTAGAGACCCAGTACTTC
TRBJ2-1 NA once TRBV5-1 CASSAESSYNEQFF TGCGCCAGCAGTGCAGAAAGCTCCTACAATGAGCAGTTCTTC
TRBJ2-3 TRBD1 NA TRBV5-1 CASSRGTGGDTQYF TGCGCCAGCAGCCGCGGGACAGGGGGAGATACGCAGTATTTT
TRBJ2-3 TRBD2 NA TRBV4-1 CASRRAVTSGRDTQYF TGCGCCAGCAGGCGAGCCGTGACTAGCGGGAGAGATACGCAGTATTTT
TRBJ2-7 NA NA TRBV5-1 CASSLDGDSKFYEQYF TGCGCCAGCAGCTTGGACGGGGACTCCAAGTTCTACGAGCAGTACTTC
TRBJ2-2 TRBD1 NA TRBV27 CASSLQGAAAGELFF TGTGCCAGCAGTCTACAGGGGGCGGCGGCTGGGGAGCTGTTTTTT
TRBJ2-3 NA NA TRBV20-1 CSGYFVDTQYF TGCAGTGGATATTTTGTTGATACGCAGTATTTT
TRBJ2-7 NA NA TRBV5-5 CASSPVSYEQYF TGTGCCAGCAGCCCCGTGTCATACGAGCAGTACTTC
TRBJ2-7 TRBD2 NA TRBV5-1 CASSLELGTSDYEQYF TGCGCCAGCAGCTTGGAGCTTGGGACTAGCGACTACGAGCAGTACTTC
TRBJ2-1 TRBD2 NA TRBV4-1 CASSQGWTSGLYNEQFF TGCGCCAGCAGCCAAGGATGGACTAGCGGGCTCTACAATGAGCAGTTCTTC
TRBJ2-7 TRBD1 NA TRBV6-1 CASSEGRTGDHEQYF TGTGCCAGCAGTGAGGGGAGGACAGGGGACCACGAGCAGTACTTC
TRBJ2-1 TRBD2 NA TRBV10-2 CASSGGLAGVTSYNEQFF TGCGCCAGCAGTGGTGGACTAGCGGGAGTAACGTCCTACAATGAGCAGTTCTTC
TRBJ2-1 NA NA TRBV15 CATSRGQTDYNEQFF TGTGCCACCAGCAGAGGGCAGACAGACTACAATGAGCAGTTCTTC
TRBJ1-1 NA NA TRBV4-1 CASSQDRRGNTEAFF TGCGCCAGCAGCCAAGATAGGCGGGGGAACACTGAAGCTTTCTTT
TRBJ1-5 NA NA TRBV2 CASSKGDQPQHF TGTGCCAGCAGTAAGGGGGACCAGCCCCAGCATTTT
TRBJ1-1 NA few TRBV5-8 CASSLWGNTEAFF TGTGCCAGCAGCTTGTGGGGGAACACTGAAGCTTTCTTT
TRBJ2-3 TRBD2 once TRBV5-1 CASSPLGGRGTDTQYF TGCGCCAGCAGCCCTCTGGGCGGGAGGGGCACAGATACGCAGTATTTT
TRBJ2-2 NA NA TRBV9 CASSVTAGMGTGELFF TGTGCCAGCAGCGTAACCGCCGGGATGGGAACCGGGGAGCTGTTTTTT
TRBJ2-1 NA NA TRBV5-1 CASSLASARYNEQFF TGCGCCAGCAGCTTGGCTAGCGCCCGCTACAATGAGCAGTTCTTC